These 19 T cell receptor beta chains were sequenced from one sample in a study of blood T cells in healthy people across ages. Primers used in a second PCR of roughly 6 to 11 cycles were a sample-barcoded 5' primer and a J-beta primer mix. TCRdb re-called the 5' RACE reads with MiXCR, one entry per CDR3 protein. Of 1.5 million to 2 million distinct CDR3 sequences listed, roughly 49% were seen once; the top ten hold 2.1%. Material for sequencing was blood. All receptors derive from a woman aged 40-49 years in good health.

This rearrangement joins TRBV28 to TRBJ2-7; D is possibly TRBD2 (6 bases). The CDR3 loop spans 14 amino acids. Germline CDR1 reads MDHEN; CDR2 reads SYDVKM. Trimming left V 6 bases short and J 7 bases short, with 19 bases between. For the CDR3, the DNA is TGTGCCAGCAGGGAGACTAGGTTCCTGCGGGAGCAGTACTTC. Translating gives CASRETRFLREQYF.

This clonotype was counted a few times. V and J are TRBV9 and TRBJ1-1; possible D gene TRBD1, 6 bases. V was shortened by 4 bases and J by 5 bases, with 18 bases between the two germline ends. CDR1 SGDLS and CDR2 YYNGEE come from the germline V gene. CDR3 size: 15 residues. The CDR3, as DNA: TGTGCCAGCAGCCACCCGACAGGCCCGAGTACTGAAGCTTTCTTT. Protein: CASSHPTGPSTEAFF.

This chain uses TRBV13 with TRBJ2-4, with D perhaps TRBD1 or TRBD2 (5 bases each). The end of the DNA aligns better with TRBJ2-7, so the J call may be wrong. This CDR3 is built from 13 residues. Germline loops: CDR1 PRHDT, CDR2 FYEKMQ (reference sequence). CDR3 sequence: CASTRGVGYEQYF. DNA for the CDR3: TGTGCCAGCACTAGGGGAGTGGGTTACGAGCAGTACTTC.

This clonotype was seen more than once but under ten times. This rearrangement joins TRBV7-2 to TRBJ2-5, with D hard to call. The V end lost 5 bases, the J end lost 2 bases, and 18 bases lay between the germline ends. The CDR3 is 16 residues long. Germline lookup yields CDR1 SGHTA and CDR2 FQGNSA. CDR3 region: CASSRSPLEAQETQYF. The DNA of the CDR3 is TGTGCCAGCAGCCGAAGCCCATTAGAGGCTCAAGAGACCCAGTACTTC.

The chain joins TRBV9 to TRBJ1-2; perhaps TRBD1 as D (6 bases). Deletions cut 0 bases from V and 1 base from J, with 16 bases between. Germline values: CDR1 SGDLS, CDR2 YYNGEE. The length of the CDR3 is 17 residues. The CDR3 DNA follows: TGTGCCAGCAGCGTAGCCGACCAGACAGGTTATAACTATGGCTACACCTTC. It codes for CASSVADQTGYNYGYTF.

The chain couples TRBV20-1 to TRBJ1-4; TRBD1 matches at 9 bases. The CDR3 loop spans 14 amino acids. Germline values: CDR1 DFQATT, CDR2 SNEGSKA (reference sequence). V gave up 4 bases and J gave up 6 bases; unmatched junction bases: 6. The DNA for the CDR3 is TGCAGTGCTACCACCGGGACAGGGTATGAAAAACTGTTTTTT. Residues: CSATTGTGYEKLFF.

This chain's CDR3 is CASTIGTGGFQPQHF. The CDR3 DNA reads TGTGCCAGCACTATAGGGACAGGGGGTTTTCAGCCCCAGCATTTT. V usage is TRBV7-2 and J usage is TRBJ1-5; 11 bases agree with TRBD1. This CDR3 is built from 15 residues. J was trimmed by 6 bases and V by 7 bases; bases with no gene match: 8. CDR1 is SGHTA, CDR2 FQGNSA, per germline.

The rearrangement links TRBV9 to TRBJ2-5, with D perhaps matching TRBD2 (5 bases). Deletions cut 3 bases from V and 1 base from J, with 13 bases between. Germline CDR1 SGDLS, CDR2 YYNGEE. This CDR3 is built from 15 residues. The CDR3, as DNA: TGTGCCAGCAGCGCCCGAGGAGAGGGCCAAGAGACCCAGTACTTC. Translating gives CASSARGEGQETQYF. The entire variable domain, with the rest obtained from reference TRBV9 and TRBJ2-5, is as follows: DSGVTQTPKHLITATGQRVTLRCSPRSGDLSVYWYQQSLDQGLQFLIQYYNGEERAKGNILERFSAQQFPDLHSELNLSSLELGDSALYFCASSARGEGQETQYFGPGTRLLVL.

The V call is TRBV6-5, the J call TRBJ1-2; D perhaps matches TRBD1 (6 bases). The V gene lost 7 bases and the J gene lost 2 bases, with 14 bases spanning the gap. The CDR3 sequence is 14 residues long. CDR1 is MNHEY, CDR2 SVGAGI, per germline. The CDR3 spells CASTPRGGNYGYTF. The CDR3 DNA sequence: TGTGCCAGCACTCCCCGGGGGGGCAACTATGGCTACACCTTC.

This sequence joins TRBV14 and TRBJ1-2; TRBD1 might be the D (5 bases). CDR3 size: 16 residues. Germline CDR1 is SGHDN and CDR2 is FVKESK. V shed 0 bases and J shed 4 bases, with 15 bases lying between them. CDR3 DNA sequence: TGTGCCAGCAGCCAAGAAGCTAACCGGGACTCCTATGGCTACACCTTC. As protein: CASSQEANRDSYGYTF. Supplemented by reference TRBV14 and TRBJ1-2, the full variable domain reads EAGVTQFPSHSVIEKGQTVTLRCDPISGHDNLYWYRRVMGKEIKFLLHFVKESKQDESGMPNNRFLAERTGGTYSTLKVQPAELEDSGVYFCASSQEANRDSYGYTFGSGTRLTVV.

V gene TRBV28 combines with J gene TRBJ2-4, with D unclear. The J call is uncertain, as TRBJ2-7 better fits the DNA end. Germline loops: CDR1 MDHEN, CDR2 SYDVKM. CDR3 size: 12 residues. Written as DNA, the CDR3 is TGTGCCAGCAGTTTATACGAAGGCGAGCAGTACTTC. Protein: CASSLYEGEQYF.

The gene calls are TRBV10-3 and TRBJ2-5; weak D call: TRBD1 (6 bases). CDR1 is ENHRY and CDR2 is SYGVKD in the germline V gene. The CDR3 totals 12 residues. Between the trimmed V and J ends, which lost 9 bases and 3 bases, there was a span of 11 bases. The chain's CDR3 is CAIRGGKETQYF. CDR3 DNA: TGTGCCATAAGAGGGGGAAAAGAGACCCAGTACTTC.

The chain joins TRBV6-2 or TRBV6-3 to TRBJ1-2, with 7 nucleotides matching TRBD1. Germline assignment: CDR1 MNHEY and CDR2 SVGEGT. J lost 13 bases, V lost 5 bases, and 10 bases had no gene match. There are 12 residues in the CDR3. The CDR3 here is CASSVTGKRLTF. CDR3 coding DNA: TGTGCCAGCAGTGTGACAGGGAAGCGCCTCACCTTC.

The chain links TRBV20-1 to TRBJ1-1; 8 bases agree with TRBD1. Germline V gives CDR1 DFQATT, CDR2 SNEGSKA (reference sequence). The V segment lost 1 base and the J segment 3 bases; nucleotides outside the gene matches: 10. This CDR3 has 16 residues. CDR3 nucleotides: TGCAGTGCTAGAGGTGCCAGGGGGCGGACGGACACTGAAGCTTTCTTT. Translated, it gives CSARGARGRTDTEAFF.

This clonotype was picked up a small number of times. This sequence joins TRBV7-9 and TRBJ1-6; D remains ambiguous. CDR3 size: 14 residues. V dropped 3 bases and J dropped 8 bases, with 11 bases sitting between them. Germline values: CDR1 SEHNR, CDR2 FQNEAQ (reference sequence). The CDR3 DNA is TGTGCCAGCAGCTTCGGGCAAGGGTATTCACCCCTCCACTTT. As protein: CASSFGQGYSPLHF.

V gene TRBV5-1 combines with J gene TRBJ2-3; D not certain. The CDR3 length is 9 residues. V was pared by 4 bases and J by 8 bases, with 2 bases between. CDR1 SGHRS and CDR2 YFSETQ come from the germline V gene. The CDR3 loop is CASSSTQYF. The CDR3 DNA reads TGCGCCAGCAGCAGTACGCAGTATTTT.

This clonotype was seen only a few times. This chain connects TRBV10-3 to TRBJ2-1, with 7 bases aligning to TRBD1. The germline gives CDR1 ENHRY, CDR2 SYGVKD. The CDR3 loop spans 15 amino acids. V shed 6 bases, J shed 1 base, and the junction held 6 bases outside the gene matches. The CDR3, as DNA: TGTGCCATCAGCCCGGGACAGACGTCCTACAATGAGCAGTTCTTC. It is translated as CAISPGQTSYNEQFF.

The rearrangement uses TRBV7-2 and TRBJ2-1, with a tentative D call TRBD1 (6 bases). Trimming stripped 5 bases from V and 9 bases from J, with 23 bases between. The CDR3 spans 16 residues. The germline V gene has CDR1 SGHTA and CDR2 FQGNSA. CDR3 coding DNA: TGTGCCAGCAGCCCCCACGGCAGGGACATTCTATCTGAGCAGTTCTTC. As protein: CASSPHGRDILSEQFF.

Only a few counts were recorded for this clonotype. The CDR3 DNA reads as TGTGCCAGCAGTCCACCCGGGACGGTGAGCTCCTACAATGAGCAGTTCTTC. This sequence encodes CASSPPGTVSSYNEQFF. This chain joins TRBV27 and TRBJ2-1, with D tentatively TRBD1 or TRBD2 (5 bases each). The CDR3 has 17 residues. Germline assignment: CDR1 MNHEY and CDR2 SMNVEV (reference sequence). Trimming stripped 5 bases from V and 0 bases from J, with 17 bases between.